These 30 T cell receptor beta chains share one sample of origin, sequenced in a study of Ad26.COV2.S vaccination and SARS-CoV-2 variants. Treatment in this sample: roughly 19 received Ad26.COV2.S at low or high dose, single or two shots; five or six received placebo; per-sample allocation not given. At day 63 after the first vaccine or placebo injection, samples were drawn. Here immunoSEQ multiplex PCR was the method, and the copy in TCRdb shows in-frame clones only, minus some. The sample contains some 390,000 clones, approximately 91% of which appear only once. The sequencing here drew on peripheral blood, taken in a trial of Ad26.COV2.S vaccine versus placebo. These TCRs come from a person between 18 and 65 years old who received the Ad26.COV2.S COVID-19 vaccine or a placebo.

The chain uses TRBV28 and TRBJ1-1, with D unresolved. V shed 8 bases and J shed 4 bases, with 11 bases lying between them. This CDR3 comprises 12 residues. Germline V gene sequence: CDR1 MDHEN, CDR2 SYDVKM. CDR3 loop: CASLAGSTEAFF. The CDR3 DNA reads TGTGCCAGCTTGGCAGGAAGCACTGAAGCTTTCTTT. Drawing the rest from reference TRBV28 and TRBJ1-1, the complete variable domain is DVKVTQSSRYLVKRTGEKVFLECVQDMDHENMFWYRQDPGLGLRLIYFSYDVKMKEKGDIPEGYSVSREKKERFSLILESASTNQTSMYLCASLAGSTEAFFGQGTRLTVV.

V gene TRBV7-2 combines with J gene TRBJ2-1, with D unresolved. The CDR3 covers 17 residues. V was cut by 0 bases and J by 2 bases, with 14 bases left in between. In germline, CDR1 is SGHTA, CDR2 FQGNSA. The CDR3 nucleotides are TGTGCCAGCAGCTTAGCGGAAAGGCGACAAACCTACAATGAGCAGTTCTTC. It encodes CASSLAERRQTYNEQFF.

Notes on this clone: The sample carries other DNA sequences with the same CDR3. The chain combines TRBV19 with TRBJ1-1; no clear D gene. CDR1 and CDR2 (germline): LNHDA, SQIVND (reference sequence). Trimming removed 3 bases from V and 0 bases from J, with 8 bases in between. The CDR3 runs 14 residues. The CDR3 loop is CASSIGRLNTEAFF. In DNA form, the CDR3 reads TGTGCCAGTAGTATCGGCAGATTGAACACTGAAGCTTTCTTT.

V and J are TRBV11-3 and TRBJ1-1; TRBD1 agrees at 8 bases. CDR1 is SGHNT, CDR2 YENEEA, per germline. Unmatched junction bases numbered 4, after V lost 5 bases and J lost 5 bases. The CDR3 sequence is 13 residues long. Written as DNA, the CDR3 is TGTGCCAGCAGCCCTCGGACAGGGACTGAAGCTTTCTTT. Translated: CASSPRTGTEAFF. The full variable domain, rest sourced from reference TRBV11-3 and TRBJ1-1, is EAGVVQSPRYKIIEKKQPVAFWCNPISGHNTLYWYLQNLGQGPELLIRYENEEAVDDSQLPKDRFSAERLKGVDSTLKIQPAELGDSAVYLCASSPRTGTEAFFGQGTRLTVV.

The chain has TRBV29-1 and TRBJ2-3, with 9 bases aligning to TRBD1. Germline V gene lookup returns CDR1 SQVTM and CDR2 ANQGSEA. Losses at the gene ends were 4 bases for V and 0 bases for J; bases not matched to a gene: 5. This CDR3 region has 15 residues. As DNA, the CDR3 is TGCAGCGTTGCAGGGACAGGGACGAGCACAGATACGCAGTATTTT. It specifies CSVAGTGTSTDTQYF.

The chain couples TRBV7-3 to TRBJ2-6; 9 bases align to TRBD2. This CDR3 is 18 amino acids long. The V and J ends lost 5 bases and 0 bases, in that order; junction bases with no gene match: 8. CDR1 is SGHTA, CDR2 FQGTGA, per germline. The CDR3: CASSPNLAGYSGANVLTF. Written as DNA, the CDR3 is TGTGCCAGCAGCCCAAATCTAGCGGGGTACTCTGGGGCCAACGTCCTGACTTTC.

The chain is built from TRBV15 and TRBJ1-1; maybe TRBD1 (5 bases). Trimming removed 6 bases at V and 1 base at J, with 9 bases between. Germline loops: CDR1 LNHNV, CDR2 YYDKDF (reference sequence). This CDR3 has 13 amino acids. CDR3: CATSFDRNTEAFF. The CDR3 DNA sequence: TGTGCCACCAGTTTTGACAGGAACACTGAAGCTTTCTTT.

Details on this clone: Other DNA sequences in this specimen translate into the identical CDR3. CDR3 loop: CASSENWNTEAFF. CDR3 bases: TGTGCCAGCAGTGAGAACTGGAACACTGAAGCTTTCTTT. This chain links TRBV6-1 with TRBJ1-1; D unclear. This CDR3 region has 13 residues. V lost 3 bases and J lost 1, with 6 bases in between. The germline V gene encodes CDR1 MNHNS and CDR2 SASEGT.

This clone was detected once. This chain joins TRBV9 and TRBJ2-3; 7 bases agree with TRBD1. There are 15 residues in the CDR3. V lost 4 bases, J lost 6 bases, and 11 bases stayed unmatched. The germline V gene has CDR1 SGDLS and CDR2 YYNGEE. DNA of the CDR3: TGTGCCAGCAGCATCTCTGGGACAGAGGCTGATACGCAGTATTTT. This sequence encodes CASSISGTEADTQYF. The full variable domain, in which reference TRBV9 and TRBJ2-3 provide the parts outside the CDR3, is DSGVTQTPKHLITATGQRVTLRCSPRSGDLSVYWYQQSLDQGLQFLIQYYNGEERAKGNILERFSAQQFPDLHSELNLSSLELGDSALYFCASSISGTEADTQYFGPGTRLTVL.

The chain joins TRBV2 to TRBJ2-2; D may be TRBD2 (5 bases). CDR3 length equals 14 residues. The V gene's germline CDR1 is SNHLY and CDR2 FYNNEI. Trimming took 10 bases from V and 9 from J, leaving 21 bases between them. The CDR3 coding sequence is TGTGCCACGGCGGACTTGGTCGGGTCGAGGGAGCTGTTTTTT. Amino acids: CATADLVGSRELFF.

The J gene is TRBJ2-3, the V gene TRBV18; the D is unclear. Germline assignment: CDR1 KGHSH and CDR2 LQKENI. Trimming cost V 2 bases and J 5 bases, with 5 bases left between them. CDR3 length equals 12 residues. In DNA form, the CDR3 reads TGTGCCAGCTCACCAGCTCGAGATACGCAGTATTTT. Its translation is CASSPARDTQYF.

The chain uses TRBV2 and TRBJ1-2; TRBD1 is a possible D gene (5 bases). Germline CDR1 is SNHLY and CDR2 is FYNNEI. The CDR3 is 13 residues long. Trimming removed 3 bases at V and 2 bases at J, with 7 bases between. The CDR3 DNA reads TGTGCCAGCAGTGACTCAGGGAACTATGGCTACACCTTC. Encoded protein: CASSDSGNYGYTF.

The chain uses TRBV28 and TRBJ2-7, with a possible D match to TRBD1 (6 bases). Germline CDR1 MDHEN, CDR2 SYDVKM. The CDR3 length is 15 residues. V lost 4 bases, J lost 1 base, and 14 bases lay in between. In DNA, the CDR3 is TGTGCCAGCAGTTACGCCAGGGGATTTTCCTACGAGCAGTACTTC. Protein sequence: CASSYARGFSYEQYF.

The chain carries TRBV11-2 and TRBJ1-3, with D unresolved. The CDR3 totals 12 residues. The germline gives CDR1 SGHAT, CDR2 FQNNGV. V was shortened by 0 bases and J by 8 bases, with 5 bases between the two germline ends. DNA of the CDR3: TGTGCCAGCAGCTTAGAAGGAGACACCATATATTTT. Amino acid sequence: CASSLEGDTIYF.

V usage is TRBV2 and J usage is TRBJ2-7, with 14 bases that match TRBD2. CDR1 is SNHLY, CDR2 FYNNEI, per germline. The V gene end was trimmed by 7 bases and the J gene end by 10 bases; junction bases not matched to a gene: 6. The CDR3 loop spans 13 amino acids. CDR3 loop: CASKGTSGGSQYF. In DNA, the CDR3 is TGTGCCAGCAAGGGGACTAGCGGGGGATCTCAGTACTTC.

Only one count was recorded for this clone. The CDR3 here is CASSAGTYPYEQYF. DNA for the CDR3: TGTGCCAGCAGCGCCGGGACTTATCCCTACGAGCAGTACTTC. The rearrangement uses TRBV9 and TRBJ2-7, with D perhaps matching TRBD2 (6 bases). The CDR3 is 14 residues long. The germline V gene encodes CDR1 SGDLS and CDR2 YYNGEE. V lost 3 bases and J 2 bases, leaving 12 bases between the germline ends.

V is TRBV11-2 and J is TRBJ2-7, with 11 bases aligning to TRBD2. This CDR3 contains 13 residues. Unmatched junction bases numbered 0, after V lost 2 bases and J lost 6 bases. Germline CDR1 SGHAT, CDR2 FQNNGV. The CDR3 spells CASSLTSGSEQYF. CDR3 DNA sequence: TGTGCCAGCAGCTTAACTAGCGGGAGCGAGCAGTACTTC.

V and J are TRBV6-6 and TRBJ2-3, with D hard to call. The CDR3 runs to 14 residues. With 6 bases removed from V and 0 bases from J, the gap between germline ends came to 10 bases. From germline, CDR1 is MNHNY and CDR2 SVGAGI (reference sequence). The CDR3 protein is CASSPYSSTDTQYF. CDR3 DNA sequence: TGTGCCAGCAGCCCCTACTCTAGCACAGATACGCAGTATTTT.

Points on this clone: Other DNA variants within this sample encode the same CDR3. The chain couples TRBV18 to TRBJ2-5, with D perhaps TRBD1 or TRBD2 (5 bases each). V lost 0 bases, J lost 2 bases, and 10 bases lay in between. Germline V gene lookup returns CDR1 KGHSH and CDR2 LQKENI. This CDR3 spans 15 amino acids. Here the CDR3 DNA reads TGTGCCAGCTCACCACCCGGGACGGATCAAGAGACCCAGTACTTC. It codes for CASSPPGTDQETQYF.

This clone was seen once. The chain employs TRBV30 and TRBJ1-1; no definite D call. Trimming shortened V by 2 bases and J by 4 bases, and 11 bases separated the two germline ends. Germline V gene data show CDR1 as GTSNPN and CDR2 as SVGIG (reference sequence). The CDR3 has 13 residues. The CDR3 region is CAWSNQASTEAFF. The CDR3 DNA follows: TGTGCCTGGAGTAATCAGGCGAGCACTGAAGCTTTCTTT.

The CDR3 loop reads CASSPAPGTSDYEQYF. DNA for the CDR3: TGTGCCAGCAGCCCGGCGCCCGGGACTAGCGACTACGAGCAGTACTTC. The chain has TRBV7-9 and TRBJ2-7, with 10 positions matching TRBD2. Germline V lookup: CDR1 SEHNR, CDR2 FQNEAQ (reference sequence). Trimming took 5 bases from V and 3 from J; bases not matched to a gene: 10. This CDR3 comprises 16 residues.

The chain combines TRBV4-2 with TRBJ1-2; the D gene is possibly TRBD1 (5 bases). The CDR3 sequence is 22 residues long. With 1 base removed from V and 0 bases from J, the gap between germline ends came to 30 bases. The germline V gene has CDR1 LGHNA and CDR2 YNFKEQ. The CDR3 here is CASSQVPLGGTPFFEANYGYTF. The CDR3 DNA reads as TGTGCCAGCAGCCAAGTGCCCCTCGGGGGGACCCCCTTCTTTGAAGCTAACTATGGCTACACCTTC.

The chain has TRBV7-2 and TRBJ2-7; 10 nucleotides match TRBD1. The CDR3 totals 18 residues. J gave up 1 base and V 2 bases, and 11 bases lay outside the gene matches. Germline V CDR1 and CDR2: SGHTA, FQGNSA. CDR3 DNA sequence: TGTGCCAGCAGCTTAAGACACGGGGGACAGGGGTTTTCCTACGAGCAGTACTTC. Translated, it gives CASSLRHGGQGFSYEQYF. Combining the CDR3 with reference TRBV7-2 and TRBJ2-7 gives the whole variable domain GAGVSQSPSNKVTEKGKDVELRCDPISGHTALYWYRQSLGQGLEFLIYFQGNSAPDKSGLPSDRFSAERTGGSVSTLTIQRTQQEDSAVYLCASSLRHGGQGFSYEQYFGPGTRLTVT.

This clone was counted once. V is TRBV4-1 and J is TRBJ1-5; possibly TRBD1 for D (5 bases). The germline V gene has CDR1 MGHRA and CDR2 YSYEKL. The V and J ends lost 6 bases and 0 bases respectively, with 24 bases between them. The CDR3 is made up of 19 amino acids. In DNA form, the CDR3 reads TGCGCCAGCAGGGCCAGCTTGGGGGGTTTGATGGTTAGCAATCAGCCCCAGCATTTT. This encodes CASRASLGGLMVSNQPQHF.

The J gene is TRBJ2-5, the V gene TRBV19, with 10 bases lining up with TRBD1. Per germline, CDR1 LNHDA and CDR2 SQIVND (reference sequence). The V and J ends lost 5 bases and 5 bases, in that order; junction bases with no gene match: 8. The CDR3 is 15 residues long. The CDR3 coding sequence is TGTGCCAGTAGTCTTCGGACAGGGGGAAGGGAGACCCAGTACTTC. Its protein is CASSLRTGGRETQYF.

A single count supports this clone. This chain uses TRBV7-9 with TRBJ2-1; 8 nucleotides line up with TRBD2. The ends lost 1 base at V and 8 bases at J; junction bases unmatched: 7. This CDR3 is 15 amino acids long. From germline, CDR1 is SEHNR and CDR2 FQNEAQ (reference sequence). CDR3 residues: CASSLGWSGSDEQFF. The CDR3 DNA follows: TGTGCCAGCAGCTTAGGGTGGAGCGGGAGTGATGAGCAGTTCTTC.

This clone was seen a handful of times. J is TRBJ1-5 and V is TRBV15, with a weak D call TRBD1 (6 bases). The CDR3 length is 15 residues. In germline, CDR1 is LNHNV, CDR2 YYDKDF (reference sequence). The V gene lost 4 bases and the J gene lost 2 bases, with 12 bases spanning the gap. DNA of the CDR3: TGTGCCACCAGCAACAACAGGGCAGGCAATCAGCCCCAGCATTTT. Translation: CATSNNRAGNQPQHF.

The chain carries TRBV5-1 and TRBJ2-2, with D perhaps matching TRBD2 (5 bases). The CDR3 is 15 amino acids. Germline V gene lookup returns CDR1 SGHRS and CDR2 YFSETQ. V was trimmed by 0 bases and J by 2 bases, leaving 8 bases between them. Written as DNA, the CDR3 is TGCGCCAGCAGCTTGGAGCGGACTAACACCGGGGAGCTGTTTTTT. Residues: CASSLERTNTGELFF.

The V gene is TRBV5-1, the J gene TRBJ2-3, with D possibly being TRBD2 (6 bases). V was pared by 5 bases and J by 0 bases, with 22 bases between. The germline V gene has CDR1 SGHRS and CDR2 YFSETQ. This CDR3 comprises 18 residues. This CDR3 is CASSARASLAASTDTQYF. The CDR3 bases are TGCGCCAGCAGTGCTCGTGCCTCCTTAGCGGCCAGCACAGATACGCAGTATTTT.

This chain uses TRBV2 with TRBJ1-1; tentatively, D is TRBD1 (5 bases). V was shortened by 3 bases and J by 3 bases, with 11 bases between the two germline ends. Germline CDR1 is SNHLY and CDR2 is FYNNEI. The CDR3 length is 14 residues. The DNA of the CDR3 is TGTGCCAGCAGTGACGAGGGGATGGACACTGAAGCTTTCTTT. Its protein is CASSDEGMDTEAFF.